This T cell receptor beta chain was captured by sequencing in a study of post-analysis software for immune sequencing data. Study-level background: The disease courses spanned relapsing-remitting, secondary progressive and progressive-relapsing forms of multiple sclerosis.

With regard to this clonotype: The antigen is not known.

Study-wide points: Four to six TRBV segments were significantly more frequent in patients than in controls. TRBV5-6, TRBV5-1 and TRBV20-1 were among these segments. A significant reduction in normalized Chao1 diversity was observed in multiple sclerosis patients versus controls. Same-batch samples co-clustered strongly by F measure.

Unique molecular identifiers were built into the TCR beta cDNA libraries. Each batch of about 0.95 to 10 million T cells produced 500,000 to 550,000 cDNA molecules. TCRdb re-called the PCR reads with MiXCR, one entry per CDR3 protein. This table has some 690,000 distinct CDR3 sequences, roughly 29% appearing once. The CDR3 extends over 12 amino acids. Germline CDR1 DFQATT, CDR2 SNEGSKA (reference sequence). V was cut by 8 bases and J by 1 base, with 9 bases left in between. This TCR came from a girl aged 10 to 17 with multiple sclerosis. The sequencing sample was made of blood. J is TRBJ1-5 and V is TRBV20-1; weak D call: TRBD1 (6 bases). CDR3 nucleotides: TGCAGTCCGGGGGCAAGCAATCAGCCCCAGCATTTT. Its protein is CSPGASNQPQHF.